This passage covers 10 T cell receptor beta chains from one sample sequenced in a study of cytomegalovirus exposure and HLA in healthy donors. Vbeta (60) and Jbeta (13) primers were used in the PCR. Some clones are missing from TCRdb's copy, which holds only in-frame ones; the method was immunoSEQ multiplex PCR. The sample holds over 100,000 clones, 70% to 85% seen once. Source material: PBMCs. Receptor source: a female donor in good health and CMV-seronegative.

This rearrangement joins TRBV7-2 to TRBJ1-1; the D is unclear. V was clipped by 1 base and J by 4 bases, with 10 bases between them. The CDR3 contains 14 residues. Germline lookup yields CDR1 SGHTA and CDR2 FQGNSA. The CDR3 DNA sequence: TGTGCCAGCAGCTTAGAATCAGGTTTCACTGAAGCTTTCTTT. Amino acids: CASSLESGFTEAFF.

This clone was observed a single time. Written as DNA, the CDR3 is TGCGCCAGCAGCCAAGAACGGGACAGGGGGCGGGAAAAACTGTTTTTT. Protein product: CASSQERDRGREKLFF. The chain uses TRBV4-3 and TRBJ1-4; 12 positions agree with TRBD1. The CDR3 extends over 16 amino acids. Losses at the gene ends were 0 bases for V and 8 bases for J; bases not matched to a gene: 4. Per the germline V gene, CDR1 is LGHNA and CDR2 is YSLEER.

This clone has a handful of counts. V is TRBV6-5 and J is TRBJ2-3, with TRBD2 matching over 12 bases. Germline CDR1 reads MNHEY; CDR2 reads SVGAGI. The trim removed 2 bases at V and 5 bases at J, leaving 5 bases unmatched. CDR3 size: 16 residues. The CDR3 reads CASSYGLAGGVDTQYF. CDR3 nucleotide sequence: TGTGCCAGCAGTTACGGTCTAGCGGGAGGGGTAGATACGCAGTATTTT.

This chain's CDR3 is CASSSEGTSLGTNEQFF. CDR3 sequence (DNA): TGTGCCAGCAGCTCGGAGGGGACTAGTCTTGGGACGAATGAGCAGTTCTTC. The chain uses TRBV9 and TRBJ2-1; the match to TRBD2 covers 8 bases. CDR3 length: 17 amino acids. V lost 4 bases to trimming and J lost 7 bases; unmatched junction nucleotides: 16. The germline V gene has CDR1 SGDLS and CDR2 YYNGEE.

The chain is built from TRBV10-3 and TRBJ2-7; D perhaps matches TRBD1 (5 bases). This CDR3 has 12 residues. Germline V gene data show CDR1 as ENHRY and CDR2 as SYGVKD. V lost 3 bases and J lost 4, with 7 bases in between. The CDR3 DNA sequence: TGTGCCATCAGTGAAGGGGAATACGAGCAGTACTTC. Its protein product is CAISEGEYEQYF.

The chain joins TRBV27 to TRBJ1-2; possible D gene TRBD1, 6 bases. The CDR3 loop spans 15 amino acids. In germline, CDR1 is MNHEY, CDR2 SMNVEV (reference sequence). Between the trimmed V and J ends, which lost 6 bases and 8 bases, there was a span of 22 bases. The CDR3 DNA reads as TGTGCCAGCAGCCAAATCCCAACAGGGTTTGGGGGCTACACCTTC. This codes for CASSQIPTGFGGYTF.

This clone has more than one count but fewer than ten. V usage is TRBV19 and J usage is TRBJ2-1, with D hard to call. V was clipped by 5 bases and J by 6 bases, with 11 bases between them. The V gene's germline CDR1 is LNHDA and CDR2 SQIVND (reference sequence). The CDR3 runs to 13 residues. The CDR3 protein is CASSLQLLNEQFF. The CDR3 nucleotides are TGTGCCAGTAGTCTGCAACTCCTCAATGAGCAGTTCTTC.

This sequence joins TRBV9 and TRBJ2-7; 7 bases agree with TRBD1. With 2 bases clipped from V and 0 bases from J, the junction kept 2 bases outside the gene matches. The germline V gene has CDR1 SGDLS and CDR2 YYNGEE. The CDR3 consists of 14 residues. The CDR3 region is CASSVGQTSYEQYF. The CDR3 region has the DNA TGTGCCAGCAGCGTGGGACAGACCTCCTACGAGCAGTACTTC.

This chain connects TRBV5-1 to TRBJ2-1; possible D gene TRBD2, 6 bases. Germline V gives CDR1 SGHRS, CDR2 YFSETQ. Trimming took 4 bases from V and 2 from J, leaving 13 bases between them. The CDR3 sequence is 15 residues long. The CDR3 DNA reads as TGCGCCAGCAGCGGGTTCGGGGGAGCCTACAATGAGCAGTTCTTC. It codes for CASSGFGGAYNEQFF. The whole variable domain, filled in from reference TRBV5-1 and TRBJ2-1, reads KAGVTQTPRYLIKTRGQQVTLSCSPISGHRSVSWYQQTPGQGLQFLFEYFSETQRNKGNFPGRFSGRQFSNSRSEMNVSTLELGDSALYLCASSGFGGAYNEQFFGPGTRLTVL.

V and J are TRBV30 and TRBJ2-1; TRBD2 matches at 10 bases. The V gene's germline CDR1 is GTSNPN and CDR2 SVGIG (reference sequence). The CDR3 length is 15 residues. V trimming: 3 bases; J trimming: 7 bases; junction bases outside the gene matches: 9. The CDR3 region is CAWSRAGGPENEQFF. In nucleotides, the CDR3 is TGTGCCTGGAGCCGAGCGGGAGGGCCGGAGAATGAGCAGTTCTTC.